This TCR beta chain was documented in a study of early T cells in non-severe SARS-CoV-2 infection. Germline-derived CDR1 and CDR2 are DFQATT and SNEGSKA (reference sequence). This CDR3 comprises 19 residues. V lost 2 bases, J lost 4 bases, and 14 bases stayed unmatched. TCRdb recomputed calls from the 5' RACE reads with MiXCR, one row per CDR3 protein. This repertoire shows 50,000 to 65,000 distinct CDR3 sequences, approximately 10% found once; its top ten account for roughly 3%. This clonotype originated in an adult who was a healthcare worker with PCR-confirmed SARS-CoV-2 infection or an uninfected control (not recorded which). V and J are TRBV20-1 and TRBJ2-3; 14 bases agree with TRBD2. The sequencing used whole blood, collected at baseline. CDR3 in DNA: TGCAGTGCTAGACTTTTGACTAGCGGGGGGGCGCCGGGGGCAGATACGCAGTATTTT. This gives the protein CSARLLTSGGAPGADTQYF.